The 3 T cell receptor beta chains listed next were all sequenced from one sample in a study of blood T cell repertoires in COVID-19. TCRdb keeps only in-frame clones here, not all; method: immunoSEQ multiplex PCR. The sample includes around 120,000 clones, around 86% of them seen just once. The sequencing input was peripheral blood. The receptors stem from a woman aged 65 to 85 with acute or convalescent COVID-19.

The rearrangement uses TRBV11-2 and TRBJ1-5, with D possibly being TRBD1 (5 bases). The V end was cut by 3 bases, the J end by 6 bases, with 15 bases between. Germline values: CDR1 SGHAT, CDR2 FQNNGV. The CDR3 is made up of 15 amino acids. The CDR3 sequence: CASSFDAGVGQPQHF. The CDR3 nucleotides read TGTGCCAGCAGCTTCGATGCGGGGGTAGGTCAGCCCCAGCATTTT.

The rearrangement links TRBV5-1 to TRBJ1-1, with 7 positions matching TRBD1. The length of the CDR3 is 13 residues. Trimming cost V 0 bases and J 8 bases; bases outside gene matches: 4. In germline, CDR1 is SGHRS, CDR2 YFSETQ. CDR3 in DNA: TGCGCCAGCAGCTTGGTGACAGGGAGCGAAGCTTTCTTT. Residues: CASSLVTGSEAFF.

The chain couples TRBV28 to TRBJ1-3; D is perhaps TRBD1 (5 bases). V lost 8 bases and J lost 0, with 14 bases in between. The CDR3 is made up of 15 amino acids. Looked up from germline, CDR1 is MDHEN and CDR2 is SYDVKM. CDR3 in DNA: TGTGCCAGCCTCCGGGGGTCCAGCTCTGGAAACACCATATATTTT. This encodes CASLRGSSSGNTIYF.